This T cell receptor beta chain was identified during a study of T cell responses to AZD1222 COVID-19 vaccine. The repertoire was sequenced with immunoSEQ multiplex PCR; TCRdb's copy has only in-frame clones and lacks some. The table has about 150,000 clones, 90% seen once. Germline V gives CDR1 SQVTM, CDR2 ANQGSEA. The length of the CDR3 is 14 residues. V lost 5 bases to trimming and J lost 4 bases; unmatched junction nucleotides: 9. The chain combines TRBV29-1 with TRBJ1-2, with TRBD1 identical over 8 bases. The sequenced sample was peripheral blood, obtained 28 days after the second AZD1222 dose. The TCR comes from an adult who received the AZD1222 COVID-19 vaccine. The CDR3 region has the DNA TGCAGCGTTAAACCGGACAGGGCCGGCTATGGCTACACCTTC. It translates to CSVKPDRAGYGYTF. The variable domain in full, with the rest retrieved from reference TRBV29-1 and TRBJ1-2, is SAVISQKPSRDICQRGTSLTIQCQVDSQVTMMFWYRQQPGQSLTLIATANQGSEATYESGFVIDKFPISRPNLTFSTLTVSNMSPEDSSIYLCSVKPDRAGYGYTFGSGTRLTVV.